The 18 T cell receptor beta chains presented below share a single source sample, sequenced in a study of blood T cell repertoires in COVID-19. Produced via immunoSEQ multiplex PCR; TCRdb's table is partial and in-frame only. The sample has approximately 340,000 clones; around 83% are singletons. Sequencing used peripheral blood. These receptors were taken from a man aged 30-40 years with active or convalescent COVID-19.

This clone showed up just a few times. The chain carries TRBV11-3 and TRBJ1-6, with 7 bases lining up with TRBD1. The CDR3 covers 17 residues. Germline CDR1 reads SGHNT; CDR2 reads YENEEA. V lost 1 base and J lost 0; bases outside the gene matches: 3. The CDR3: CASSLGAGGSYNSPLHF. CDR3 DNA: TGTGCCAGCAGCTTAGGAGCAGGGGGCTCCTATAATTCACCCCTCCACTTT.

The chain has TRBV4-2 and TRBJ2-5; D call uncertain. The V end was cut by 0 bases, the J end by 3 bases, with 11 bases between. The germline CDR1 and CDR2 sequences are LGHNA and YNFKEQ. The CDR3 consists of 15 residues. CDR3 sequence: CASSQDLLTKETQYF. CDR3 nucleotides: TGTGCCAGCAGCCAAGATCTTTTGACAAAAGAGACCCAGTACTTC.

The V and J genes are TRBV18 and TRBJ1-1; D perhaps matches TRBD1 (6 bases). The CDR3 consists of 13 residues. Trimming pared 2 bases from V and 8 bases from J, leaving 12 bases between. CDR1 and CDR2 from the germline V gene are KGHSH and LQKENI. Here the CDR3 reads CASSPAGAGEAFF. The CDR3 bases are TGTGCCAGCTCACCAGCGGGGGCCGGGGAAGCTTTCTTT.

The CDR3 region has the DNA TGCGCCAGCAGCGCTCGACTAGCGGGCCTCGCGAACACCGGGGAGCTGTTTTTT. It translates to CASSARLAGLANTGELFF. The rearrangement joins TRBV4-3 to TRBJ2-2; 10 bases are shared with TRBD2. Germline CDR1 is LGHNA and CDR2 is YSLEER. V lost 5 bases and J lost 0; bases outside the gene matches: 9. The CDR3 contains 18 residues.

The V and J genes are TRBV7-8 and TRBJ2-7; 11 bases line up with TRBD1. CDR1 SGHVS and CDR2 FQNEAQ come from the germline V gene. This CDR3 spans 20 amino acids. J was trimmed by 0 bases and V by 1 base; bases with no gene match: 14. DNA for the CDR3: TGTGCCAGCAGCTTAGGGGTTTTAATGGGACAGGGGGGACTCTCCTACGAGCAGTACTTC. Protein: CASSLGVLMGQGGLSYEQYF.

This clone is a singleton in its sample. The chain links TRBV27 to TRBJ2-1, with 9 bases fitting TRBD2. Germline values: CDR1 MNHEY, CDR2 SMNVEV (reference sequence). Trimming cost V 8 bases and J 8 bases; bases outside gene matches: 19. The CDR3 is 17 amino acids. The CDR3 reads CASSSNRGLAGYDEQFF. The CDR3 DNA sequence: TGTGCCAGCTCCTCTAATCGGGGGCTAGCGGGGTACGATGAGCAGTTCTTC.

This clone has more than one count but fewer than ten. J is TRBJ2-5 and V is TRBV15; 10 bases map to TRBD1. The V and J ends lost 0 bases and 5 bases, in that order; junction bases with no gene match: 3. The germline CDR1 and CDR2 sequences are LNHNV and YYDKDF (reference sequence). This CDR3 is 15 amino acids long. CDR3: CATSRETGGWETQYF. As DNA, the CDR3 is TGTGCCACCAGCAGAGAGACAGGGGGCTGGGAGACCCAGTACTTC. The full variable domain, completed using reference TRBV15 and TRBJ2-5, is DAMVIQNPRYQVTQFGKPVTLSCSQTLNHNVMYWYQQKSSQAPKLLFHYYDKDFNNEADTPDNFQSRRPNTSFCFLDIRSPGLGDTAMYLCATSRETGGWETQYFGPGTRLLVL.

The genes are TRBV4-2 and TRBJ2-3; 9 bases match TRBD2. CDR3 length: 16 amino acids. Per the germline V gene, CDR1 is LGHNA and CDR2 is YNFKEQ. The V segment lost 3 bases and the J segment 2 bases; nucleotides outside the gene matches: 6. The CDR3 DNA reads as TGTGCCAGCAGCCAGGAACTAGCGGGCCACACAGATACGCAGTATTTT. Translating it yields CASSQELAGHTDTQYF.

The V and J genes are TRBV6-6 and TRBJ1-1; the match to TRBD1 covers 7 bases. This CDR3 comprises 15 residues. Looked up from germline, CDR1 is MNHNY and CDR2 is SVGAGI (reference sequence). The ends lost 6 bases at V and 3 bases at J; junction bases unmatched: 10. CDR3 region: CASSKRPQGDTEAFF. Here the CDR3 DNA reads TGTGCCAGCAGCAAACGCCCGCAGGGGGACACTGAAGCTTTCTTT.

The rearrangement uses TRBV6-5 and TRBJ1-1; D may be TRBD1 (5 bases). CDR3 length: 14 amino acids. Germline V CDR1 and CDR2: MNHEY, SVGAGI. V gave up 7 bases and J gave up 0 bases, with 12 bases separating them. CDR3: CASNSDTMNTEAFF. Here the CDR3 DNA reads TGTGCCAGCAATTCGGACACCATGAACACTGAAGCTTTCTTT.

The chain couples TRBV3-1 (or the pseudogene TRBV3-2) to TRBJ1-5; D possibly corresponds to TRBD1 (5 bases). V was pared by 9 bases and J by 3 bases, with 6 bases between. The germline gives CDR1 LGHDT, CDR2 YNNKEL (reference sequence). The CDR3 consists of 11 residues. CDR3 sequence: CARTVNQPQHF. CDR3 nucleotide sequence: TGTGCCAGGACAGTCAATCAGCCCCAGCATTTT.

The chain combines TRBV6-5 with TRBJ1-5; TRBD1 might be the D (5 bases). Per germline, CDR1 MNHEY and CDR2 SVGAGI. With 0 bases removed from V and 9 bases from J, the gap between germline ends came to 12 bases. The CDR3 extends over 14 amino acids. The CDR3 DNA reads TGTGCCAGCAGTTACTCCCCAGGACAATTGCCCCAGCATTTT. Translated: CASSYSPGQLPQHF.

V gene TRBV19 combines with J gene TRBJ2-1; TRBD1 might be the D (6 bases). Germline CDR1 LNHDA, CDR2 SQIVND (reference sequence). CDR3 size: 15 residues. Trimming took 5 bases from V and 6 from J, leaving 17 bases between them. CDR3 region: CASSSTGLGPNEQFF. The DNA of the CDR3 is TGTGCCAGTAGTTCGACAGGATTGGGACCCAATGAGCAGTTCTTC.

Only one count was recorded for this clone. The chain recombines TRBV11-2 with TRBJ2-1, with 7 bases lining up with TRBD2. This CDR3 is built from 13 residues. Trimming at V came to 1 base and at J to 12 bases, leaving 6 bases not matched to a gene. Germline CDR1 and CDR2: SGHAT and FQNNGV. CDR3 sequence (DNA): TGTGCCAGCAGCTTAGGGACTAGTTATTCGCAGTTCTTC. It translates to CASSLGTSYSQFF.

The genes are TRBV19 and TRBJ1-1; D not resolved. V lost 4 bases to trimming and J lost 5 bases, with 8 bases between them. Germline CDR1 reads LNHDA; CDR2 reads SQIVND (reference sequence). The CDR3 spans 12 residues. CDR3 bases: TGTGCCAGTAGTAACGGGATTACTGAAGCTTTCTTT. Translation gives CASSNGITEAFF. Drawing the rest from reference TRBV19 and TRBJ1-1, the complete variable domain is DGGITQSPKYLFRKEGQNVTLSCEQNLNHDAMYWYRQDPGQGLRLIYYSQIVNDFQKGDIAEGYSVSREKKESFPLTVTSAQKNPTAFYLCASSNGITEAFFGQGTRLTVV.

This clone was detected only a few times. The chain has TRBV29-1 and TRBJ1-2, with 9 bases that match TRBD1. Looked up from germline, CDR1 is SQVTM and CDR2 is ANQGSEA. V lost 3 bases, J lost 7 bases, and 6 bases stayed unmatched. The CDR3 spans 13 residues. The CDR3 bases are TGCAGCGTTGATTGGGACAGGGCGGGTGGCTACACCTTC. Amino acid sequence: CSVDWDRAGGYTF.

The chain recombines TRBV4-2 with TRBJ2-2; weak D call: TRBD1 (6 bases). The V and J ends lost 0 bases and 6 bases respectively, with 23 bases between them. The CDR3 consists of 19 residues. The germline V gene has CDR1 LGHNA and CDR2 YNFKEQ. The CDR3 DNA sequence: TGTGCCAGCAGCCAAGAGGTGGGGAGAAACAGGGCGAGGGCCGGGGAGCTGTTTTTT. It encodes CASSQEVGRNRARAGELFF.

The chain is built from TRBV11-3 and TRBJ1-1; 7 bases align to TRBD1. V shed 0 bases, J shed 2 bases, and the junction held 3 bases outside the gene matches. Germline CDR1 and CDR2: SGHNT and YENEEA. The CDR3 length is 15 residues. The CDR3 region has the DNA TGTGCCAGCAGCTTAGATCGGGACAGAAACACTGAAGCTTTCTTT. It specifies CASSLDRDRNTEAFF.